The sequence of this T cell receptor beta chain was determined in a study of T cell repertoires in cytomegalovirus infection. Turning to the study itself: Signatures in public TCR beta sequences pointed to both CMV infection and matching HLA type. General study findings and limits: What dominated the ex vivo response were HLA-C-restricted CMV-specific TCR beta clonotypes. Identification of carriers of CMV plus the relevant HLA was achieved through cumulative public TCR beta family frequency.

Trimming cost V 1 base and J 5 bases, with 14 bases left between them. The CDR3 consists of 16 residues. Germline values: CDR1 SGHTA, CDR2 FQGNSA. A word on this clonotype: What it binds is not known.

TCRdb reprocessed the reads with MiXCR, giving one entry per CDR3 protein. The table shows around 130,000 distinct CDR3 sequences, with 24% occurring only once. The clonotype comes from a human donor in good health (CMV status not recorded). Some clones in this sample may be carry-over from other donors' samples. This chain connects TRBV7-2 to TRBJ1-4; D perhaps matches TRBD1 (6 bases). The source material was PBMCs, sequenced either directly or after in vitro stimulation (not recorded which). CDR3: CASSLGGAGANEKLFF. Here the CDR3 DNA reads TGTGCCAGCAGCTTAGGGGGGGCAGGGGCCAATGAAAAACTGTTTTTT.